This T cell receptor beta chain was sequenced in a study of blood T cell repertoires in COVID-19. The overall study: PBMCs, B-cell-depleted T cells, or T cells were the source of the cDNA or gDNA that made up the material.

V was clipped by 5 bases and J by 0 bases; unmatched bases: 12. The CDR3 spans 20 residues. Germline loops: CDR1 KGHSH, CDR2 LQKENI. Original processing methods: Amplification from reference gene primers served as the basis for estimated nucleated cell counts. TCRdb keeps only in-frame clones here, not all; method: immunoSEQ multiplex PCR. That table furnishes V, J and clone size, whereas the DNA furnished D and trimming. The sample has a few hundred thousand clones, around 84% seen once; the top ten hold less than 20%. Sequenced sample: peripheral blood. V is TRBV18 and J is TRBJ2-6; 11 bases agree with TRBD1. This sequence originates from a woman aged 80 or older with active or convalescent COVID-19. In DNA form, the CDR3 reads TGTGCCAGCTCATCCAGCGTCCCGGGACAGGGGGGCTCTGGGGCCAACGTCCTGACTTTC. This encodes CASSSSVPGQGGSGANVLTF.